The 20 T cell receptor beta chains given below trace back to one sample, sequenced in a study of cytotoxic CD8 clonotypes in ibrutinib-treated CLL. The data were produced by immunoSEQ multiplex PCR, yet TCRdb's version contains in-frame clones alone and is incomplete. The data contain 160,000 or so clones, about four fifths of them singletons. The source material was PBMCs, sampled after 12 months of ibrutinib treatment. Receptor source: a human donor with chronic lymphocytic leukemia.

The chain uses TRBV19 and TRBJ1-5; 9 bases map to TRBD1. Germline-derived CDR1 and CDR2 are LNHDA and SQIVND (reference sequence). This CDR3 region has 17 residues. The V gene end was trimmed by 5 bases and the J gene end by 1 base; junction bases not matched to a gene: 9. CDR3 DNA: TGTGCCAGTAGTCCACTCGGGACAGGGTTGAGCAATCAGCCCCAGCATTTT. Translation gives CASSPLGTGLSNQPQHF.

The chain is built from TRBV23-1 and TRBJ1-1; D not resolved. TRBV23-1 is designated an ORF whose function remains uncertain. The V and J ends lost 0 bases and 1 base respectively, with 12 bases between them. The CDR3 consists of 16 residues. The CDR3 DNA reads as TGCGCCAGCAGTCAATCGTCGGAGCAGAAGAACACTGAAGCTTTCTTT. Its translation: CASSQSSEQKNTEAFF.

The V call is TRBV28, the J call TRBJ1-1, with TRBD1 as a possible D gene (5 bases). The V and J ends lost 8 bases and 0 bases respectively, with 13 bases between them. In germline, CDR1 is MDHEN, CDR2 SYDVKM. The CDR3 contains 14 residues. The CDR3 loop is CASEPGGVNTEAFF. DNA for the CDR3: TGTGCCAGCGAGCCGGGGGGAGTGAACACTGAAGCTTTCTTT.

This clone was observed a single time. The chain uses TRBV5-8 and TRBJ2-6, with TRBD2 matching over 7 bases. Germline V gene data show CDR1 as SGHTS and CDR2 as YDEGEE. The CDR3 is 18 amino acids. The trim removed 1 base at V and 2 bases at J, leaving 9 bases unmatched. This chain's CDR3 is CASSLSGGLGAGANVLTF. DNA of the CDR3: TGTGCCAGCAGCTTGTCGGGGGGTTTAGGGGCTGGGGCCAACGTCCTGACTTTC. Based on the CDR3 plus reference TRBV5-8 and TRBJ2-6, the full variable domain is EAGVTQSPTHLIKTRGQQATLRCSPISGHTSVYWYQQALGLGLQFLLWYDEGEERNRGNFPPRFSGRQFPNYSSELNVNALELEDSALYLCASSLSGGLGAGANVLTFGAGSRLTVL.

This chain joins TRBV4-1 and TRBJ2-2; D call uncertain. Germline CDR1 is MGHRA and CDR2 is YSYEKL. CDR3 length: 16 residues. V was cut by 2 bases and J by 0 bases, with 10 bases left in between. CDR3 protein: CASSQSPGSNTGELFF. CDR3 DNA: TGCGCCAGCAGCCAAAGTCCAGGTTCGAACACCGGGGAGCTGTTTTTT.

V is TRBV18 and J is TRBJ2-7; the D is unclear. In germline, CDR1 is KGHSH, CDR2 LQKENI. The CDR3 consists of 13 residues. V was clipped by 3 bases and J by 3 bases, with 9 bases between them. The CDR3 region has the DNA TGTGCCAGCTCACCTCAACAGTACTACGAGCAGTACTTC. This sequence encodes CASSPQQYYEQYF.

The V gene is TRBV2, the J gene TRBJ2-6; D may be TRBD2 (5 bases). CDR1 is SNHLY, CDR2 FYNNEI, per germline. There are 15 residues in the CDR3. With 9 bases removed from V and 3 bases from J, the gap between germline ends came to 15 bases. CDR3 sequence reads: CASGRESGGANVLTF. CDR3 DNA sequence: TGTGCCAGTGGACGGGAATCGGGTGGGGCCAACGTCCTGACTTTC.

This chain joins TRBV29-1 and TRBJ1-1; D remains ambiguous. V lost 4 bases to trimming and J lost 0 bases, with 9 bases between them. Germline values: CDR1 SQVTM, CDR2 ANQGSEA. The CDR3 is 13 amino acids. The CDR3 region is CSVAAGLNTEAFF. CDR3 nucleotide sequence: TGCAGCGTTGCAGCAGGTTTGAACACTGAAGCTTTCTTT.

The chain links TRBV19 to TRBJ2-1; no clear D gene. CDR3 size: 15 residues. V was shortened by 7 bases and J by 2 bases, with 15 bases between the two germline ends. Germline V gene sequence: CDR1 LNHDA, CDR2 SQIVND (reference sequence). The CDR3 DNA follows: TGTGCCAGTACCCTGACCCAGGCCCCCTACAATGAGCAGTTCTTC. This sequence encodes CASTLTQAPYNEQFF.

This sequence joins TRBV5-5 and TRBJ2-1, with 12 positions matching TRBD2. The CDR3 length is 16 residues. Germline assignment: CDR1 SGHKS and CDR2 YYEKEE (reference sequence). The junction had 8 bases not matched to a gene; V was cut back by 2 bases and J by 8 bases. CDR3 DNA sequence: TGTGCCAGCAGCTTAAATGGACTAGCGGGGACCCATGAGCAGTTCTTC. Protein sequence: CASSLNGLAGTHEQFF. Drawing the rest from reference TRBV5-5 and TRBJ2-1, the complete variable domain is DAGVTQSPTHLIKTRGQQVTLRCSPISGHKSVSWYQQVLGQGPQFIFQYYEKEERGRGNFPDRFSARQFPNYSSELNVNALLLGDSALYLCASSLNGLAGTHEQFFGPGTRLTVL.

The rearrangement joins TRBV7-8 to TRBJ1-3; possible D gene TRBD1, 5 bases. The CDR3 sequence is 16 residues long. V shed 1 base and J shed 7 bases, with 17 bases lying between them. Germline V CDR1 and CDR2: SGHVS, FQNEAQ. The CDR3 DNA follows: TGTGCCAGCAGCTTAGGACAGTTACGGAGGGACAACACCATATATTTT. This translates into CASSLGQLRRDNTIYF.

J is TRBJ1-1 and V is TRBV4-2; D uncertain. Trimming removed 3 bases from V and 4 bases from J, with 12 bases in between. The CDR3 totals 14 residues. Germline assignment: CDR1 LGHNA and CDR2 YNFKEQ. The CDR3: CASSQEGAFTEAFF. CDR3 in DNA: TGTGCCAGCAGCCAGGAGGGTGCGTTCACTGAAGCTTTCTTT.

The CDR3 here is CASPQGLGRNEKLFF. CDR3 nucleotides: TGTGCCAGCCCCCAAGGTTTGGGCCGTAATGAAAAACTGTTTTTT. V usage is TRBV19 and J usage is TRBJ1-4; D is uncertain. Per germline, CDR1 LNHDA and CDR2 SQIVND (reference sequence). This CDR3 has 15 amino acids. V lost 9 bases and J 4 bases, leaving 18 bases between the germline ends.

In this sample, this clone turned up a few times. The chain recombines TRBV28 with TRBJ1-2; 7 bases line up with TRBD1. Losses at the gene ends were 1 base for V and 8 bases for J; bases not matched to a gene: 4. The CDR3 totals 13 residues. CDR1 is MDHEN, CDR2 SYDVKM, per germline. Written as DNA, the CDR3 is TGTGCCAGCAGTTTATACAGGGGACCGGGCTACACCTTC. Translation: CASSLYRGPGYTF.

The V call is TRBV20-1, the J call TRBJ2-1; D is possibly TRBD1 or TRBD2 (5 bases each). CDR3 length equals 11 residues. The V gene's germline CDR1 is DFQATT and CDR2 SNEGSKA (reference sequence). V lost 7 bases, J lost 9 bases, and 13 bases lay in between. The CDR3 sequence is CSGGTRGEQFF. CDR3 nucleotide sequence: TGCAGTGGAGGGACGAGGGGTGAGCAGTTCTTC.

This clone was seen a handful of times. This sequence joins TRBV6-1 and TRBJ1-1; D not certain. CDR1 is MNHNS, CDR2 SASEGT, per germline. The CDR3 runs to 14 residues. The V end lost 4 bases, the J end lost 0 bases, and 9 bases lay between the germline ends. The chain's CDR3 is CASSGLSMNTEAFF. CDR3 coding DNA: TGTGCCAGCAGTGGATTGTCCATGAACACTGAAGCTTTCTTT.

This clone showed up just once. In nucleotides, the CDR3 is TGTGCCAGTAGTATCGAGAGCGCGGGAGCCTACGAGCAGTACTTC. Encoded protein: CASSIESAGAYEQYF. The chain couples TRBV19 to TRBJ2-7, with TRBD2 matching 7 bases. V shed 3 bases and J 2 bases; nucleotides not matched to a gene: 7. CDR1 is LNHDA and CDR2 is SQIVND in the germline V gene (reference sequence). The CDR3 runs 15 residues.

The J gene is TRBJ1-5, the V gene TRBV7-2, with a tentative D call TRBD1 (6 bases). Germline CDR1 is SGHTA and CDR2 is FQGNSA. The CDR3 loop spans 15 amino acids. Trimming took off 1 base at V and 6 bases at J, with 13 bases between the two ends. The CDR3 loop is CASSLEGGPSQPQHF. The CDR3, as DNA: TGTGCCAGCAGCTTAGAGGGGGGTCCGAGTCAGCCCCAGCATTTT.

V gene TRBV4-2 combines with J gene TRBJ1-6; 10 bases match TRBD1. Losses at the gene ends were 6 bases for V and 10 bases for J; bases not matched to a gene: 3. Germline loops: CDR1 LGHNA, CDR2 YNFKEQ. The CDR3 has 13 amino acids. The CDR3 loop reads CASRGTGDSPLHF. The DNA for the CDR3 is TGTGCCAGCAGAGGGACAGGGGACTCACCCCTCCACTTT.

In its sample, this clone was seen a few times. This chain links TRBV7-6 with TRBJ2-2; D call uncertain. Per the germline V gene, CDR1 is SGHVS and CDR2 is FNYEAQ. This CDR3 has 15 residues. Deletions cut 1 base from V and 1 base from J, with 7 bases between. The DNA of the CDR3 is TGTGCCAGCAGCTTAGGGAGCCGGAACACCGGGGAGCTGTTTTTT. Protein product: CASSLGSRNTGELFF.